This T cell receptor beta chain was recorded in a study of response to subunit inactivated influenza vaccine. Study-level findings and limits: Researchers suggested that each seasonal influenza vaccination recruits few new T cells.

This clonotype was detected only a few times. Its antigen remains unknown. TCRdb redid the calling of the RT-PCR reads with MiXCR, one entry per CDR3 protein. The table has approximately 500,000 distinct CDR3 sequences, 14% seen once. CDR3 length: 13 residues. After removal of 3 bases from V and 1 base from J, the junction contained 2 bases not matched to a gene. CDR1 and CDR2 from the germline V gene are DFQATT and SNEGSKA (reference sequence). This specimen was PBMCs from blood, taken approximately 12 days after vaccination. This clonotype was obtained from a man in his fifties who received an inactivated influenza vaccine. The V and J genes are TRBV20-1 and TRBJ2-5; 7 bases match TRBD2. As DNA, the CDR3 is TGCAGTGCTAGTACTAGCGTCCAAGAGACCCAGTACTTC. Protein: CSASTSVQETQYF.